This is a list of T cell receptor beta chains from one sample in a study of technical replicates of blood from a handful of donors. Data came from immunoSEQ multiplex PCR; TCRdb stores just in-frame clones and leaves some out. In the table there are 85,000 to 90,000 clones, 85% to 95% of which are singletons. Sequencing was performed on T cells isolated from PBMCs. These TCRs come from a human donor in good health. CDR3s include the opening cysteine and the closing phenylalanine or tryptophan. Each record gives: J gene, D gene, clone size, V gene, CDR3 protein, CDR3 DNA. The D gene is left open where the match is weak. Size values are once, few and many counts, or a class for expanded clones, and some rows have none.

>TRBJ1-2|-|-|TRBV4-1
CASSQEVVLPINYGYTF
TGCGCCAGCAGCCAAGAAGTGGTCCTGCCTATTAACTATGGCTACACCTTC
>TRBJ1-1|-|-|TRBV7-9
CASSPGAIQNTEAFF
TGTGCCAGCAGCCCAGGTGCTATCCAGAACACTGAAGCTTTCTTT
>TRBJ1-1|-|-|TRBV14
CASSQERWRTEAFF
TGTGCCAGCAGCCAAGAAAGATGGAGGACTGAAGCTTTCTTT
>TRBJ2-7|TRBD1|once|TRBV6-1
CASRNPDRVYEQYF
TGTGCCAGCAGAAATCCGGACAGGGTTTACGAGCAGTACTTC
>TRBJ1-2|TRBD1|-|TRBV7-9
CASSLLGQGDGYTF
TGTGCCAGCAGCTTATTGGGGCAGGGGGATGGCTACACCTTC
>TRBJ1-2|TRBD1|once|TRBV7-9
CASSSGTGGLGYTF
TGTGCCAGCAGCTCGGGGACAGGGGGTCTTGGCTACACCTTC
>TRBJ2-2|-|-|TRBV7-6
CASSLRGYTGELFF
TGTGCCAGCAGCCTTAGGGGGTACACCGGGGAGCTGTTTTTT
>TRBJ2-7|TRBD1|-|TRBV14
CASSARQGPFSYEQYF
TGTGCCAGCAGCGCCCGACAGGGCCCATTCTCCTACGAGCAGTACTTC
>TRBJ1-1|-|-|TRBV7-9
CASSLARVGTEAFF
TGTGCCAGCAGCTTAGCGAGGGTGGGCACTGAAGCTTTCTTT
>TRBJ2-2|TRBD1|-|TRBV6-6
CASSRHDRDSGELFF
TGTGCCAGCAGTCGACATGACAGGGATTCAGGGGAGCTGTTTTTT
>TRBJ2-3|-|-|TRBV7-9
CASSFLWRGDTDTQYF
TGTGCCAGCAGCTTTTTATGGCGGGGAGACACAGATACGCAGTATTTT
>TRBJ1-3|-|-|TRBV6-1
CASSGLGRGEYF
TGTGCCAGCAGTGGCCTGGGTAGGGGTGAATATTTT
>TRBJ2-7|-|-|TRBV7-9
CASSLEISAYEQYF
TGTGCCAGCAGCTTAGAGATTAGCGCCTACGAGCAGTACTTC
>TRBJ1-4|-|-|TRBV15
CATSRVRVANEKLFF
TGTGCCACCAGCAGAGTTCGGGTAGCTAATGAAAAACTGTTTTTT
>TRBJ2-2|TRBD2|-|TRBV5-8
CASSPVLTSGTTGELFF
TGTGCCAGCAGCCCTGTCCTGACTAGCGGGACCACCGGGGAGCTGTTTTTT
>TRBJ2-7|-|-|TRBV30
CAWNWARHEQYF
TGTGCCTGGAATTGGGCCAGACACGAGCAGTACTTC
>TRBJ2-1|-|-|TRBV6-4
CASSDFGLTREQFF
TGTGCCAGCAGTGACTTCGGACTAACAAGGGAGCAGTTCTTC
>TRBJ2-7|-|once|TRBV10-1
CASSAGISYEQYF
TGCGCCAGCAGTGCGGGTATCTCCTACGAGCAGTACTTC
>TRBJ2-3|TRBD1|-|TRBV4-1
CASSQRPTGNTDTQYF
TGCGCCAGCAGCCAAAGACCGACAGGGAACACAGATACGCAGTATTTT
>TRBJ1-4|-|-|TRBV16
CASSPDREKLFF
TGTGCCAGCAGCCCTGACAGGGAAAAACTGTTTTTT
>TRBJ2-2|-|once|TRBV18
CASSPPAGELFF
TGTGCCAGCTCACCACCCGCCGGGGAGCTGTTTTTT
>TRBJ2-1|-|-|TRBV7-9
CASSSIIVGADEQFF
TGTGCCAGCAGCTCCATAATTGTAGGGGCCGATGAGCAGTTCTTC
>TRBJ1-3|TRBD1|-|TRBV4-1
CASSPITRDRGRGNTIYF
TGCGCCAGCAGCCCGATAACCCGGGACAGGGGGCGAGGAAACACCATATATTTT
>TRBJ1-2|-|-|TRBV6-5
CASSYADSMNYGYTF
TGTGCCAGCAGTTACGCGGACAGTATGAACTATGGCTACACCTTC
>TRBJ2-1|TRBD2|-|TRBV30
CAWDGRGGGANEQFF
TGTGCCTGGGACGGTCGAGGCGGGGGGGCCAATGAGCAGTTCTTC
>TRBJ1-1|-|-|TRBV11-2
CASSLVVRLVGHLNTEAFF
TGTGCCAGCAGCTTAGTGGTTAGGCTTGTAGGACATTTGAACACTGAAGCTTTCTTT
>TRBJ2-7|TRBD1|few|TRBV14
CASSPGQGSYEQYF
TGTGCCAGCAGCCCAGGACAGGGGTCCTACGAGCAGTACTTC
>TRBJ2-5|-|-|TRBV30
CAWSRDRGYETQYF
TGTGCCTGGAGTCGCGACCGGGGGTACGAGACCCAGTACTTC
>TRBJ2-3|TRBD1|-|TRBV9
CASSPPWGQGSGDTQYF
TGTGCCAGCAGCCCTCCTTGGGGACAGGGATCGGGCGATACGCAGTATTTT
>TRBJ2-3|TRBD2|-|TRBV6-4
CASSDTSGSADTQYF
TGTGCCAGCAGTGACACTAGCGGGAGTGCAGATACGCAGTATTTT
>TRBJ2-5|TRBD1|once|TRBV5-1
CASSRTGTGGSETQYF
TGCGCCAGCAGCCGTACCGGGACAGGGGGATCAGAGACCCAGTACTTC
>TRBJ2-3|TRBD2|-|TRBV5-4
CASRQREGTDTQYF
TGTGCCAGCAGACAGCGGGAGGGCACAGATACGCAGTATTTT
>TRBJ2-1|TRBD2|-|TRBV19
CASSYTGTKQFF
TGTGCCAGTAGTTATACCGGGACTAAGCAGTTCTTC
>TRBJ1-6|TRBD1|-|TRBV6-5
CASSYSGRGALHF
TGTGCCAGCAGTTACTCTGGCAGGGGGGCCCTCCACTTT
>TRBJ1-1|TRBD1|-|TRBV27
CASSLSGTGGTNTEAFF
TGTGCCAGCAGTTTATCAGGCACAGGGGGCACAAACACTGAAGCTTTCTTT
>TRBJ2-7|TRBD2|once|TRBV4-2
CASSQLESGMPPYEQYF
TGTGCCAGCAGCCAATTGGAGAGCGGGATGCCCCCCTACGAGCAGTACTTC
>TRBJ1-3|TRBD1|-|TRBV6-1
CASSGTGDPSSGNTIYF
TGTGCCAGCAGTGGGACAGGGGACCCGAGCTCTGGAAACACCATATATTTT
>TRBJ2-1|TRBD2|-|TRBV7-6
CASSLVTSGYNEQFF
TGTGCCAGCAGCCTCGTGACTAGCGGATACAATGAGCAGTTCTTC
>TRBJ2-1|TRBD2|-|TRBV2
CASSWGGEIYNEQFF
TGTGCCAGCAGTTGGGGGGGGGAGATCTACAATGAGCAGTTCTTC
>TRBJ2-1|-|-|TRBV28
CASRVTTGNEQFF
TGTGCCAGCAGAGTGACCACGGGAAATGAGCAGTTCTTC
>TRBJ1-2|-|-|TRBV7-7
CASSPLRVSNYGYTF
TGTGCTAGCAGCCCCCTGCGGGTCTCCAACTATGGCTACACCTTC
>TRBJ2-1|-|once|TRBV9
CASSVSRVGGNEQFF
TGTGCCAGCAGCGTGAGCCGAGTAGGCGGCAATGAGCAGTTCTTC
>TRBJ2-4|TRBD1|-|TRBV5-1
CASSIGTGGDIQYF
TGCGCCAGCAGCATAGGGACAGGGGGGGACATTCAGTACTTC
>TRBJ1-2|-|-|TRBV15
CATSRAPGQRNYGYTF
TGTGCCACCAGCAGAGCCCCAGGCCAACGAAACTATGGCTACACCTTC
>TRBJ2-1|-|-|TRBV18
CASSPSLALYNEQFF
TGTGCCAGCTCACCCTCGCTAGCCCTATACAATGAGCAGTTCTTC
>TRBJ2-5|TRBD2|few|TRBV10-3
CAISESGLADGPFQETQYF
TGTGCCATCAGTGAATCCGGACTAGCGGACGGCCCTTTCCAAGAGACCCAGTACTTC
>TRBJ2-7|-|-|TRBV5-1
CASSLVDLPPYEQYF
TGCGCCAGCAGCTTGGTTGATCTACCCCCCTACGAGCAGTACTTC
>TRBJ1-2|TRBD1|few|TRBV11-2
CASSADRVQRRGYTF
TGTGCCAGCAGCGCCGACAGGGTTCAAAGAAGGGGCTACACCTTC
>TRBJ2-1|TRBD2|once|TRBV18
CASSPGTSLFHEQFF
TGTGCCAGCTCACCAGGGACTAGTCTTTTCCATGAGCAGTTCTTC
>TRBJ1-1|-|-|TRBV18
CASSPRESGHQVAFF
TGTGCCAGCTCACCACGGGAATCGGGACACCAGGTAGCTTTCTTT
>TRBJ1-5|-|-|TRBV6-6
CASSSSGNSNQPQHF
TGTGCCAGCAGTTCGTCAGGGAATAGCAATCAGCCCCAGCATTTT
>TRBJ2-1|-|-|TRBV11-2
CASSPVGLRGDSYNEQFF
TGTGCCAGCAGCCCCGTTGGCTTGCGGGGAGATTCCTACAATGAGCAGTTCTTC
>TRBJ2-3|-|-|TRBV7-8
CASSNTKDTQYF
TGTGCCAGCAGCAACACGAAAGATACGCAGTATTTT
>TRBJ1-3|-|-|TRBV2
CASRERDYGGNTIYF
TGTGCCAGCAGAGAAAGGGACTACGGTGGAAACACCATATATTTT